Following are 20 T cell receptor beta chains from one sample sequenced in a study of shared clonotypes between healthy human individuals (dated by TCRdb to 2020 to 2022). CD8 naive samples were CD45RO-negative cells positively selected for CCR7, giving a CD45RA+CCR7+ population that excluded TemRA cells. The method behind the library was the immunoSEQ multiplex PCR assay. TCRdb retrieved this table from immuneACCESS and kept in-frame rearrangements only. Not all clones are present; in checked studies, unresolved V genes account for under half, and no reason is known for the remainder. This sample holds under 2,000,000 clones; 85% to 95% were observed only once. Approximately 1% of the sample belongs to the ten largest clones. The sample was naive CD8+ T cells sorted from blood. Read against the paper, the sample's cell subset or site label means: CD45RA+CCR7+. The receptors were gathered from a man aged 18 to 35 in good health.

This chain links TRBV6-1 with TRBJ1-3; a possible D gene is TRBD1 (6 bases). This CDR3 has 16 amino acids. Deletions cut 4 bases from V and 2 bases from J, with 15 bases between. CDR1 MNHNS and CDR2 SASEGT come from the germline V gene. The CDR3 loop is CASSAEPGHTGNTIYF. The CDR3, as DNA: TGTGCCAGCAGTGCAGAGCCGGGACACACTGGAAACACCATATATTTT.

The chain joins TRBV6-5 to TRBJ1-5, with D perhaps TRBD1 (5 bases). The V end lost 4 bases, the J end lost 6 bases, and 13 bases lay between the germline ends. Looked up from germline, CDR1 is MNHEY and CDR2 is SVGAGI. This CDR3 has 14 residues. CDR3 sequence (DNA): TGTGCCAGCAGTTTCACGGAAACAGGTCAGCCCCAGCATTTT. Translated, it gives CASSFTETGQPQHF.

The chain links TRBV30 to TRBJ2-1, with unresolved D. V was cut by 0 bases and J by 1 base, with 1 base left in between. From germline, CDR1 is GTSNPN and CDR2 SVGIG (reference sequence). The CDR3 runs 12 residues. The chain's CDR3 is CAWSVSYNEQFF. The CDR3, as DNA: TGTGCCTGGAGTGTATCCTACAATGAGCAGTTCTTC.

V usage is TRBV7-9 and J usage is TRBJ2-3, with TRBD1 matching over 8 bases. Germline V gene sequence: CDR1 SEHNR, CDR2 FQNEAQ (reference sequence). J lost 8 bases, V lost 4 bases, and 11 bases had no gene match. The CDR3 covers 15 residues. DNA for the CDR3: TGTGCCAGCAGCTCAACAGGGGGGATCGGCGGTACGCAGTATTTT. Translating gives CASSSTGGIGGTQYF.

DNA of the CDR3: TGTGCCAGCAGCGCATATACAGGGGGCCGAGAGACCCAGTACTTC. Translation gives CASSAYTGGRETQYF. V usage is TRBV7-2 and J usage is TRBJ2-5, with 9 positions matching TRBD1. V lost 5 bases and J lost 4; bases outside the gene matches: 8. CDR3 size: 15 residues. Per the germline V gene, CDR1 is SGHTA and CDR2 is FQGNSA.

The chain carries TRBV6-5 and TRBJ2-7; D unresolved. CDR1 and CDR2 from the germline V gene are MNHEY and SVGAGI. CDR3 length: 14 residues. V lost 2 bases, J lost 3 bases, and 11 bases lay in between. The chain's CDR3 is CASSYADGNYEQYF. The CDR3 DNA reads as TGTGCCAGCAGTTACGCCGACGGAAACTACGAGCAGTACTTC.

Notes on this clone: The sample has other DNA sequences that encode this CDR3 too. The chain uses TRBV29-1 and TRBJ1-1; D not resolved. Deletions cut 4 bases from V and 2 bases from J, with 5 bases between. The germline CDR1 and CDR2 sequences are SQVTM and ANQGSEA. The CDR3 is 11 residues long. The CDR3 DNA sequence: TGCAGCGTTGTAGCCAACACTGAAGCTTTCTTT. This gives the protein CSVVANTEAFF.

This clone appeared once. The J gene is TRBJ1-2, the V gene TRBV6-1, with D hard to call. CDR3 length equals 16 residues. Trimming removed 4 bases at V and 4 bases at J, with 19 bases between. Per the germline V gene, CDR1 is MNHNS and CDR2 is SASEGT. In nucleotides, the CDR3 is TGTGCCAGCAGTGCAGAAGAAGACTCATGGATCTATGGCTACACCTTC. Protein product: CASSAEEDSWIYGYTF.

The CDR3, as DNA: TGTGCCAGCAGTTTATTCGTAGGGACCGAGCAGTACTTC. It specifies CASSLFVGTEQYF. The V and J genes are TRBV27 and TRBJ2-7; D assignment may be TRBD1 or TRBD2 (5 bases each). This CDR3 has 13 residues. In germline, CDR1 is MNHEY, CDR2 SMNVEV (reference sequence). V was clipped by 1 base and J by 6 bases, with 10 bases between them.

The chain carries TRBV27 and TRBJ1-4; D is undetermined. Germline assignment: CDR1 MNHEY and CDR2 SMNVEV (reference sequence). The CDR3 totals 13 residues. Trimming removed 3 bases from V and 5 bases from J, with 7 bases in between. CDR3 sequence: CASSLAGNEKLFF. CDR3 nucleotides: TGTGCCAGCAGTTTGGCCGGGAATGAAAAACTGTTTTTT. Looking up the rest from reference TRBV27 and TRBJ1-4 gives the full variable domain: EAQVTQNPRYLITVTGKKLTVTCSQNMNHEYMSWYRQDPGLGLRQIYYSMNVEVTDKGDVPEGYKVSRKEKRNFPLILESPSPNQTSLYFCASSLAGNEKLFFGSGTQLSVL.

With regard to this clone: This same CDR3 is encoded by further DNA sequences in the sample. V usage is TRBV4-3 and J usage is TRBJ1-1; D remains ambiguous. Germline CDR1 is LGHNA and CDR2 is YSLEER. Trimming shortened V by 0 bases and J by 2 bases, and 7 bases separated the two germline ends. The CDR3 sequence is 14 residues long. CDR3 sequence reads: CASSQDRENTEAFF. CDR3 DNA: TGCGCCAGCAGCCAAGATAGGGAAAACACTGAAGCTTTCTTT.

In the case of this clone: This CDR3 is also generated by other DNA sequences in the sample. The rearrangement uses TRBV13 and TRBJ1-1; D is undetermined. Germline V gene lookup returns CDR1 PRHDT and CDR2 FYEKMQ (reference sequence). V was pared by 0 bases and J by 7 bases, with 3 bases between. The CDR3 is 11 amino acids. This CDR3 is CASSLGGEAFF. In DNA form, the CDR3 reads TGTGCCAGCAGCTTAGGGGGTGAAGCTTTCTTT.

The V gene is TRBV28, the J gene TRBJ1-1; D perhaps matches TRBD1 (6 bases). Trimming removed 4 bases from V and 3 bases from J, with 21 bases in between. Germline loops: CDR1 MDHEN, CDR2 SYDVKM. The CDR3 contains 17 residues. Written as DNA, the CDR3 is TGTGCCAGCAGTTGGGCTCCCCGGGGGCGTTTTGACACTGAAGCTTTCTTT. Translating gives CASSWAPRGRFDTEAFF. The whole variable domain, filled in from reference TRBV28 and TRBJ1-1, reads DVKVTQSSRYLVKRTGEKVFLECVQDMDHENMFWYRQDPGLGLRLIYFSYDVKMKEKGDIPEGYSVSREKKERFSLILESASTNQTSMYLCASSWAPRGRFDTEAFFGQGTRLTVV.

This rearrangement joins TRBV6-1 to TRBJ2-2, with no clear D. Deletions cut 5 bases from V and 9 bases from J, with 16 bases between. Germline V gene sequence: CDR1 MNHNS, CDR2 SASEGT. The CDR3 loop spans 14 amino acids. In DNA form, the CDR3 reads TGTGCCAGCAGTCTAGACCTGACCTACCGGGAGCTGTTTTTT. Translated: CASSLDLTYRELFF.

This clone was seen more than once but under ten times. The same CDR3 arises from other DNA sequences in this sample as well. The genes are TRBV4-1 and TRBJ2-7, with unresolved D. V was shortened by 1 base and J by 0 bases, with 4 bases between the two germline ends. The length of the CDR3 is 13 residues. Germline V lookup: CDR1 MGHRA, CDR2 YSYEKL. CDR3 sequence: CASSQVGSYEQYF. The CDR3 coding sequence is TGCGCCAGCAGCCAAGTCGGCTCCTACGAGCAGTACTTC.

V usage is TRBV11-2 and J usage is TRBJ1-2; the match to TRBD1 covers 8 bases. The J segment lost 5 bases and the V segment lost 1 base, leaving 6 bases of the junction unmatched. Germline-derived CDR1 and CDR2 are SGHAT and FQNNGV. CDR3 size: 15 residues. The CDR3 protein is CASSLVAGGRYGYTF. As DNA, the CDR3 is TGTGCCAGCAGCTTAGTGGCAGGGGGCCGATATGGCTACACCTTC.

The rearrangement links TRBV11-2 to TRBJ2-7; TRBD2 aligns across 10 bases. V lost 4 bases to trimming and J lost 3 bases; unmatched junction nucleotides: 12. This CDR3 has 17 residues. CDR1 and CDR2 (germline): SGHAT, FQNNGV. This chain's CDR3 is CASSSRAGGPRDYEQYF. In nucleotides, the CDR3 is TGTGCCAGCAGCTCCCGAGCGGGGGGGCCTCGGGACTACGAGCAGTACTTC.

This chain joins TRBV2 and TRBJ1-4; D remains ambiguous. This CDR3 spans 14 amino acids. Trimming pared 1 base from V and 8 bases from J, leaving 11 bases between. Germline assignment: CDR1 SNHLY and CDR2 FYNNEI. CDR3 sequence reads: CASSEGGIREKLFF. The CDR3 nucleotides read TGTGCCAGCAGTGAAGGTGGGATTCGGGAAAAACTGTTTTTT.

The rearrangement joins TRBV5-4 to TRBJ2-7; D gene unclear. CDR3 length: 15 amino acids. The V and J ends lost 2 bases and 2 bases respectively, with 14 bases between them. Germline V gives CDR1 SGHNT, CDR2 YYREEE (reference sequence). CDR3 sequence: CASSFSPQSPYEQYF. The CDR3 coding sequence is TGTGCCAGCAGCTTTTCGCCCCAAAGTCCCTACGAGCAGTACTTC.

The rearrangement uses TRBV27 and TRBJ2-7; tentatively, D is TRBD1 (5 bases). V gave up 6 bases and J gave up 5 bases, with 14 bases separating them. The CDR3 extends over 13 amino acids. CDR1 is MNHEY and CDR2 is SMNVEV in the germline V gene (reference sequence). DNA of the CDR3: TGTGCCAGCAGAGAAGGGATAGGGGACGAGCAGTACTTC. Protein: CASREGIGDEQYF.